The sample holds many counts of the clone carrying this TCR beta chain. There were only healthy Caucasians among the donors. This sample stems from a study of identical twins. TCRdb re-called the 5' RACE reads through MiXCR, storing one row per CDR3 protein. The repertoire has some 790,000 distinct CDR3 sequences, 15% to 20% of them found once; the top ten carry over 10%. Trimming stripped 5 bases from V and 0 bases from J, with 14 bases between. CDR3 length equals 16 residues. The germline CDR1 and CDR2 sequences are SEHNR and FQNEAQ (reference sequence). The same specimen was also included in a second study, on T cells expressing NK-cell markers.

This rearrangement joins TRBV7-9 to TRBJ1-3, with D maybe TRBD1 (6 bases). The receptor comes from a woman aged 18 to 35 in good health. The sequencing sample was made of PBMCs. The CDR3, as DNA: TGTGCCAGCAGCGGTTACAGGGCTAGCTCTGGAAACACCATATATTTT. This codes for CASSGYRASSGNTIYF. Full variable domain (missing parts from reference TRBV7-9 and TRBJ1-3): DTGVSQNPRHKITKRGQNVTFRCDPISEHNRLYWYRQTLGQGPEFLTYFQNEAQLEKSRLLSDRFSAERPKGSFSTLEIQRTEQGDSAMYLCASSGYRASSGNTIYFGEGSWLTVV.